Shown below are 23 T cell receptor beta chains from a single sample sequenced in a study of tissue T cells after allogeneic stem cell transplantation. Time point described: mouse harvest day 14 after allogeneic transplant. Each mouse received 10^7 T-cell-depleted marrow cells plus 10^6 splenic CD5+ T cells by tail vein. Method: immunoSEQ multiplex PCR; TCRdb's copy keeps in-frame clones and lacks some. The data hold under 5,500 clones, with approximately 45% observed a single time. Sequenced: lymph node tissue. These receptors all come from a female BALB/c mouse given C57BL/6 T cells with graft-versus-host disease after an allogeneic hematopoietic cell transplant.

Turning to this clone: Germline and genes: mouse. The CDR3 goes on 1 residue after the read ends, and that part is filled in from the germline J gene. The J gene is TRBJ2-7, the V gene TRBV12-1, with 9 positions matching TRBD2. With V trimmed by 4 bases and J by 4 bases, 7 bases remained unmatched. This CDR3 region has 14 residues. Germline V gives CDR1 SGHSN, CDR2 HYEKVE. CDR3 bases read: TGTGCCAGCTCCCTCCGGGACTGGGATTATGAACAGTAC. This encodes CASSLRDWDYEQY. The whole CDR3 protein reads CASSLRDWDYEQYF.

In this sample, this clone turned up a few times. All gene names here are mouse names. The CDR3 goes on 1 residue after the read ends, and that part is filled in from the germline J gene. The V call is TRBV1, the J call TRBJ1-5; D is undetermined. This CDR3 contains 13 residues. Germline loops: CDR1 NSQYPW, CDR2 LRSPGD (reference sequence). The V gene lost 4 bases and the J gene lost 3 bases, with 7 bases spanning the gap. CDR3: CTCSEGLNQAPLF. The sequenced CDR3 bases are TGCACCTGCAGTGAGGGCCTCAACCAGGCTCCGCTT.

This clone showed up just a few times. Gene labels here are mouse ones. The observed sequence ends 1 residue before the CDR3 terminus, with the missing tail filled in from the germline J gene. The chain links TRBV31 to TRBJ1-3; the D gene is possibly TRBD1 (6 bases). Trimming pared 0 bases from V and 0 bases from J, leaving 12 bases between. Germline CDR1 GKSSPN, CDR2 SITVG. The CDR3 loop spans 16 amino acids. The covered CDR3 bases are TGTGCCTGGAGTCTAGGAGGGGGTAATTCTGGAAATACGCTCTAT. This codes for CAWSLGGGNSGNTLY. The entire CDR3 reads CAWSLGGGNSGNTLYF.

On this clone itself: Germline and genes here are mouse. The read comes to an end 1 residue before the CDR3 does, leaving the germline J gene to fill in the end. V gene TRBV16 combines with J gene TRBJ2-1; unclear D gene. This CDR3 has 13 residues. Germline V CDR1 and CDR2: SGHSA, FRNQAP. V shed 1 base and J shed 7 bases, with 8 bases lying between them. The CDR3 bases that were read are TGTGCAAGCAGCTTAGCGGCGGGGGCTGAGCAGTTC. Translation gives CASSLAAGAEQF. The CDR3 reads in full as CASSLAAGAEQFF.

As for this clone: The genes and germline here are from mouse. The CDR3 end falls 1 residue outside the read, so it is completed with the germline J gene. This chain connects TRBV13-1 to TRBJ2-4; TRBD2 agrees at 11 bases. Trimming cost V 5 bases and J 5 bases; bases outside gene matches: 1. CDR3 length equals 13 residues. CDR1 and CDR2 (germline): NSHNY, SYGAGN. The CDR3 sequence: CASRGTGGNTLYF. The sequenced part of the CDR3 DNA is TGTGCCAGCAGGGGGACTGGGGGAAACACCTTGTAC.

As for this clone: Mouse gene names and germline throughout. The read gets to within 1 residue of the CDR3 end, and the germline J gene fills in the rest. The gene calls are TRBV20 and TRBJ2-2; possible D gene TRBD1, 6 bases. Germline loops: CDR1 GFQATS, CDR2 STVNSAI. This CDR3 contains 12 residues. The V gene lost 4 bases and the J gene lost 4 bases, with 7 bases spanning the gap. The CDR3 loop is CGAIQGTGQLYF. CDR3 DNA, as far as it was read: TGTGGTGCTATACAGGGCACCGGGCAGCTCTAC.

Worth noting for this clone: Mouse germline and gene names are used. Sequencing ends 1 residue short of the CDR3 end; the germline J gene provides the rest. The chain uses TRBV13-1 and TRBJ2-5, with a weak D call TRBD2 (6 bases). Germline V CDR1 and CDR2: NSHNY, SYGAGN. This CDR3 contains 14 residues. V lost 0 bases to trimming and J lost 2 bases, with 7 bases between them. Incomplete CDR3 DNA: TGTGCCAGCAGTGATGCTGGGGTCCAAGACACCCAGTAC. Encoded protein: CASSDAGVQDTQY. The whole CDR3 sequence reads CASSDAGVQDTQYF.

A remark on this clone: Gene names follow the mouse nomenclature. Partial CDR3 DNA: TGTGCCACTAGACTGGGGGGGCGGGAACAGTAC. This gives the protein CATRLGGREQY. The CDR3 as a whole reads CATRLGGREQYF. J is TRBJ2-7 and V is TRBV13-2; TRBD2 aligns across 12 bases. The read comes to an end 1 residue before the CDR3 does, leaving the germline J gene to fill in the end. Losses at the gene ends were 9 bases for V and 7 bases for J; bases not matched to a gene: 5. Germline V gene lookup returns CDR1 NNHNN and CDR2 SYGAGS (reference sequence). The CDR3 spans 12 residues.

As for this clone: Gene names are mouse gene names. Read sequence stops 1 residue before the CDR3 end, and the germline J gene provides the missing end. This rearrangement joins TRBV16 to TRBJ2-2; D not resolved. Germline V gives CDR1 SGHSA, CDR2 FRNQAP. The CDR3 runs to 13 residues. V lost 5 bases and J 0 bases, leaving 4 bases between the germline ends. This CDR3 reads CASSLSNTGQLYF. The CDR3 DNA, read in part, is TGTGCAAGCAGCCTGTCAAACACCGGGCAGCTCTAC.

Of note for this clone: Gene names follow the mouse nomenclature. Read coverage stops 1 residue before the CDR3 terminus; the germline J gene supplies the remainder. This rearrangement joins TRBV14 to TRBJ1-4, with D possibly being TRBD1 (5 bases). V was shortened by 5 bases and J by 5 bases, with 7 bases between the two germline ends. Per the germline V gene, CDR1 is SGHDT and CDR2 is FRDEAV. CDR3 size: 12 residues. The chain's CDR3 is CASSYRNERLFF. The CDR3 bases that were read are TGTGCCAGCAGCTACAGGAACGAAAGATTATTT.

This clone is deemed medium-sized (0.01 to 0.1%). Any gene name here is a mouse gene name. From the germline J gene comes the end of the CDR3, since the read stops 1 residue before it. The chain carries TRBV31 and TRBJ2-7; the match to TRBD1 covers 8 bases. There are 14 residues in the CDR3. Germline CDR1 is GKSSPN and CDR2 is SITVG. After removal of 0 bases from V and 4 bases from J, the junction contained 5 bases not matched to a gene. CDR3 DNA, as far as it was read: TGTGCCTGGAGTCTCCCAGGGGGCGGTTATGAACAGTAC. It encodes CAWSLPGGGYEQY. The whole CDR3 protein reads CAWSLPGGGYEQYF. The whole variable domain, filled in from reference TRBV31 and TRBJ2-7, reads AQTIHQWPVAEIKAVGSPLSLGCTIKGKSSPNLYWYWQATGGTLQQLFYSITVGQVESVVQLNLSASRPKDDQFILSTEKLLLSHSGFYLCAWSLPGGGYEQYFGPGTRLTVL.

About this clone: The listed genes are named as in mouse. The DNA read from the CDR3 is TGTGCCAGCAGTAGTACTGGGACAAACACCGGGCAGCTCTAC. Amino acids: CASSSTGTNTGQLY. The whole CDR3 is CASSSTGTNTGQLYF. The rearrangement joins TRBV19 to TRBJ2-2, with a tentative D call TRBD2 (6 bases). The read terminates 1 residue ahead of where the CDR3 ends, so the germline J gene completes it. From germline, CDR1 is FNHDT and CDR2 SITEND (reference sequence). The CDR3 loop spans 15 amino acids. Deletions cut 3 bases from V and 0 bases from J, with 9 bases between.

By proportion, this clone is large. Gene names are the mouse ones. The DNA read from the CDR3 is TGTGCCAGCAGCTTAACAGATGAACAGTAC. Translation gives CASSLTDEQY. In full, the CDR3 reads CASSLTDEQYF. V gene TRBV3 combines with J gene TRBJ2-7; no definite D call. With the read ending 1 residue before the CDR3 end, the germline J gene is used to fill in that end. This CDR3 is built from 11 residues. Trimming removed 2 bases at V and 5 bases at J, with 4 bases between. Per the germline V gene, CDR1 is SNHLY and CDR2 is FYNGKV (reference sequence).

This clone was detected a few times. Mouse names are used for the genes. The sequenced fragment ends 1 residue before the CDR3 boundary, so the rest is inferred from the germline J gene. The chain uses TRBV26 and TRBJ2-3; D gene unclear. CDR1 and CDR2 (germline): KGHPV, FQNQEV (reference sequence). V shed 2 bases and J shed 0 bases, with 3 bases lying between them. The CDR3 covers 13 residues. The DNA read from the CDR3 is TGTGCCAGCAGTCTGAACAGTGCAGAAACGCTGTAT. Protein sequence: CASSLNSAETLY. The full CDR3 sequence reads CASSLNSAETLYF.

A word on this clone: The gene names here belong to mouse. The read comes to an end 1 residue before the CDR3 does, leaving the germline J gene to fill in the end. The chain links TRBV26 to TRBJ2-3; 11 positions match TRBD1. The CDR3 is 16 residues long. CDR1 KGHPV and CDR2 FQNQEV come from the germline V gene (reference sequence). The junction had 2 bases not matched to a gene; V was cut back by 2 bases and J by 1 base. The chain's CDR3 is CASSLGQGARAETLYF. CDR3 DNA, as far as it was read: TGTGCCAGCAGTCTGGGACAGGGGGCGCGTGCAGAAACGCTGTAT.

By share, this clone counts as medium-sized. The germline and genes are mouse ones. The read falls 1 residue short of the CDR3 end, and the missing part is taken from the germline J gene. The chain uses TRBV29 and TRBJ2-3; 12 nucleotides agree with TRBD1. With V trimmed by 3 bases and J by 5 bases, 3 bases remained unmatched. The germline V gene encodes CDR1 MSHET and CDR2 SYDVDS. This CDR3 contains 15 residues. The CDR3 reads CASSFWDRGQETLYF. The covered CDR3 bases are TGTGCTAGCAGTTTTTGGGACAGGGGGCAAGAAACGCTGTAT.

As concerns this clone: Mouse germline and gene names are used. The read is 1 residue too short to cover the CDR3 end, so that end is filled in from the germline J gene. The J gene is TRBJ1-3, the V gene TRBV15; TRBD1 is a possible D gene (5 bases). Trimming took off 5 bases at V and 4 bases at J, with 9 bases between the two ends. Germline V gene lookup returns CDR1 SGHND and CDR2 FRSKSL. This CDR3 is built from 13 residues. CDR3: CASSQGTGNTLYF. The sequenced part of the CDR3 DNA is TGTGCCAGCAGTCAGGGTACGGGAAATACGCTCTAT.

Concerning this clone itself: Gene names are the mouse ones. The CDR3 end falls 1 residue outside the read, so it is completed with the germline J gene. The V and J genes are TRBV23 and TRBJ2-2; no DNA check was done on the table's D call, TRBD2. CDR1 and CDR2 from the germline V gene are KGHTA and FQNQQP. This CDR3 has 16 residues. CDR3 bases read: TGCTCCAGCAGTCCCTGGGGACGGTCAAACACCGGGCAGCTCTAC. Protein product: CSSSPWGRSNTGQLY. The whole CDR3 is CSSSPWGRSNTGQLYF.

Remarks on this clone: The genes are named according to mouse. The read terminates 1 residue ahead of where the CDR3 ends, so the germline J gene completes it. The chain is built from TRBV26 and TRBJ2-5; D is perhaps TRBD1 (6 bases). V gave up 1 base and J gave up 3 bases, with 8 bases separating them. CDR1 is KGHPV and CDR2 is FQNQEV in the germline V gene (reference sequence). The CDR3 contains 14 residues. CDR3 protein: CASSLWGQQDTQYF. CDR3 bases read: TGTGCCAGCAGTCTGTGGGGACAACAAGACACCCAGTAC.

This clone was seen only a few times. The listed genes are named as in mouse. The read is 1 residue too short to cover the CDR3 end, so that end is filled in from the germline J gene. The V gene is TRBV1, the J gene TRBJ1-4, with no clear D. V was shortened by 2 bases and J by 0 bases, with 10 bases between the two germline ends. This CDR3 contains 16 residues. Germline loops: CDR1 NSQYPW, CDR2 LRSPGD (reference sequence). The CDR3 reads CTCSAPGSISNERLFF. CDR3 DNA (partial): TGCACCTGCAGTGCACCCGGGAGCATTTCCAACGAAAGATTATTT.

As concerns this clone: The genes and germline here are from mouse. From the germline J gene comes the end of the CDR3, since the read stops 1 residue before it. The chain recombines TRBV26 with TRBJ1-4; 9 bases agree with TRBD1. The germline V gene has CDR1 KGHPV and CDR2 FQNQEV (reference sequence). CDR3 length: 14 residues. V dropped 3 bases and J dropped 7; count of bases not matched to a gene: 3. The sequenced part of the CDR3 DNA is TGTGCCAGCAGTCTCGGACAGGGGACCGAAAGATTATTT. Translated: CASSLGQGTERLF. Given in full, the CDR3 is CASSLGQGTERLFF.

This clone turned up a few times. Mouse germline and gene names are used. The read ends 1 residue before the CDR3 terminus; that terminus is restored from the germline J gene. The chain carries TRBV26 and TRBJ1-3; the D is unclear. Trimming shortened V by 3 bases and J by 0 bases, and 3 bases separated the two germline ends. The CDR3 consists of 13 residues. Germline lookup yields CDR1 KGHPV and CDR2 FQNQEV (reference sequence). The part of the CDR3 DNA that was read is TGTGCCAGCAGTCTAATTTCTGGAAATACGCTCTAT. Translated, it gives CASSLISGNTLY. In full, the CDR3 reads CASSLISGNTLYF.

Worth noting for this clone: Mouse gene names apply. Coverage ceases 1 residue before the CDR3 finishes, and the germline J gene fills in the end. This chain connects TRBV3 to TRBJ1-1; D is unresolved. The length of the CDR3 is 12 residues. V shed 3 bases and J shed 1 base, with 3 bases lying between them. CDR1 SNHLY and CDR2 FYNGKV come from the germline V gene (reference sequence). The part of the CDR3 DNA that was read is TGTGCCAGCAGCTTTCAAAACACAGAAGTCTTC. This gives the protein CASSFQNTEVF. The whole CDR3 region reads CASSFQNTEVFF.